This T cell receptor (beta chain) was identified during a study of T cells after yellow fever vaccination. The CDR3 is 15 residues long. Between the trimmed V and J ends, which lost 0 bases and 2 bases, there was a span of 11 bases. Germline CDR1 is MGHRA and CDR2 is YSYEKL. TCRdb re-called the 5' RACE reads with MiXCR, one entry per CDR3 protein. Of about 580,000 distinct CDR3 sequences detected, around a sixth appear once; the ten largest clones hold roughly a sixth. This TCR derives from a young man who received the YFV17D yellow fever vaccine. J is TRBJ2-7 and V is TRBV4-1; perhaps TRBD2 as D (6 bases). Material: PBMCs, obtained about 5 days after the first yellow fever vaccination. CDR3 bases: TGCGCCAGCAGCCAAGACCCGGGCGGGGCCTACGAGCAGTACGTC. Translation gives CASSQDPGGAYEQYV.